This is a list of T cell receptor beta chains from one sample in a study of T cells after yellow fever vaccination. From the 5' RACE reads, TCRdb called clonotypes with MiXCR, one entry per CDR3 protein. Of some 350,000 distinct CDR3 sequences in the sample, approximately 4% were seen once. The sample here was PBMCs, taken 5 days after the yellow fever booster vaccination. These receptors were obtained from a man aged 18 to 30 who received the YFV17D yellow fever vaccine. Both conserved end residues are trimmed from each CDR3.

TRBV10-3,AISVVTGKSGELF
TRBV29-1,SVEAPSPEYGYT
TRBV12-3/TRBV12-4,ASSLSGGWANYGYT
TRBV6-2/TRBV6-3,ASTPYRTEVTGELF
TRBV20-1,SAPSGAEAF
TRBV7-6,ASSLEPAGYGYT
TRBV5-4,ASSLQGTENIQY
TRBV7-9,ASSSQEGNRNTIY
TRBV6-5,ASKLGRDYGYT
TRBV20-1,SAPSGGAAGELF
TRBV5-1,ASGSLGGAGETQY
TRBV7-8,ASSLISGGETQY
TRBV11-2,ASSLIWDGELF
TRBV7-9,ASNSEGGELF
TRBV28,ASSLRQGSGDYGYT
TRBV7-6,ASRHGWDTGELF
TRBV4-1,ASSQRPRGVRNQPQH
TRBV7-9,ASRPGGSPIGYT
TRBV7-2,ASSLAFTGNTIY
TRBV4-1,ASSQGDRGVDEQF
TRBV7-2,ASNGLAGFETQY
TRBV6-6,ASSYSRPSGANVLT
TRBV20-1,SARVPGVRTDTQY
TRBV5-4,ASSLDSPSGGLYNEQF
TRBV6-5,ASSWTGSSNQPQH
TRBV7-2,ASSLRPGPWKETQY
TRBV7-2,ASSKYDQTQY
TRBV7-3,ASSPGLAGVGGETQY
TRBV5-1,ASSLVPGNEKLF
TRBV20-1,SARADRTDTQY
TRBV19,ASSLLDRETEAF
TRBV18,ASSPTSGLAGLGEQF
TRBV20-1,STRKEGAKGYT
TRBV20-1,SARSEGGVYEQY
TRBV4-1,ASSQDLSFGFASGAYEQY
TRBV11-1,ASSLTGQGNEKLF